The 5 T cell receptor beta chains given below trace back to one sample, sequenced in a study of blood T cell repertoires in COVID-19. Sequencing used immunoSEQ multiplex PCR; TCRdb keeps in-frame clones, though not all of them. Of about 140,000 clones listed, around 82% are singletons. Sequencing was done on a sample of peripheral blood. The receptors originated from a human donor in a cohort sampled during active COVID-19.

The V call is TRBV7-2, the J call TRBJ2-7; a possible D gene is TRBD2 (5 bases). Per the germline V gene, CDR1 is SGHTA and CDR2 is FQGNSA. Trimming shortened V by 1 base and J by 0 bases, and 10 bases separated the two germline ends. This CDR3 is built from 15 residues. In DNA, the CDR3 is TGTGCCAGCAGCTTAGACCCGGGGAGCTCCTACGAGCAGTACTTC. It yields the protein CASSLDPGSSYEQYF.

The chain carries TRBV25-1 and TRBJ2-4; 12 bases are a match to TRBD2. This CDR3 has 17 residues. After removal of 3 bases from V and 1 base from J, the junction contained 4 bases not matched to a gene. The V gene's germline CDR1 is MGHDK and CDR2 SYGVNS. The DNA for the CDR3 is TGTGCCAGCAGTGAGACTAGCGGGAGTCAGGCCAAAAACATTCAGTACTTC. Translation: CASSETSGSQAKNIQYF.

The chain joins TRBV7-2 to TRBJ1-3, with unresolved D. In germline, CDR1 is SGHTA, CDR2 FQGNSA. CDR3 length: 13 residues. The CDR3 coding sequence is TGTTTTAGCCAACTGAGCTCTGGAAACACCATATATTTT. Translating it yields CFSQLSSGNTIYF.

The chain uses TRBV2 and TRBJ1-5, with D possibly TRBD1 on 6 matching bases. The V end was cut by 11 bases, the J end by 3 bases, with 14 bases between. Germline V gives CDR1 SNHLY, CDR2 FYNNEI. CDR3 size: 13 residues. In DNA, the CDR3 is TGTGCCGGATCAGGGGAAGTCAATCAGCCCCAGCATTTT. It yields the protein CAGSGEVNQPQHF. Looking up the rest from reference TRBV2 and TRBJ1-5 gives the full variable domain: EPEVTQTPSHQVTQMGQEVILRCVPISNHLYFYWYRQILGQKVEFLVSFYNNEISEKSEIFDDQFSVERPDGSNFTLKIRSTKLEDSAMYFCAGSGEVNQPQHFGDGTRLSIL.

This clone was seen more than once but under ten times. The rearrangement uses TRBV11-3 and TRBJ1-6; possible D gene TRBD1, 5 bases. Trimming removed 5 bases at V and 7 bases at J, with 12 bases between. From germline, CDR1 is SGHNT and CDR2 YENEEA. CDR3 size: 14 residues. CDR3 residues: CASSLRRVNSPLHF. CDR3 nucleotides: TGTGCCAGCAGCCTTCGCAGGGTGAATTCACCCCTCCACTTT. Complete variable domain (other parts from reference TRBV11-3 and TRBJ1-6): EAGVVQSPRYKIIEKKQPVAFWCNPISGHNTLYWYLQNLGQGPELLIRYENEEAVDDSQLPKDRFSAERLKGVDSTLKIQPAELGDSAVYLCASSLRRVNSPLHFGNGTRLTVT.